This TCR beta chain came from a study of shared clonotypes between healthy human individuals. Only in-frame clones appear in the TCRdb table, and some are missing; sequencing was by immunoSEQ multiplex PCR. The sample contains roughly 1,600,000 clones, approximately 98.5% of which appear only once. The CDR3 is made up of 15 amino acids. Trimming took off 6 bases at V and 7 bases at J, with 19 bases between the two ends. The germline CDR1 and CDR2 sequences are LGHNT and FRNRAP. The sample consisted of naive CD4+ T cells sorted from blood. The subset was: CD45RA+ positively selected. The chain is built from TRBV12-5 and TRBJ2-1, with TRBD2 as a possible D gene (6 bases). The receptor was derived from a man under 40 in good health. CDR3 residues: CASGAGLPWTNEQFF. CDR3 nucleotides: TGTGCTAGTGGGGCGGGACTCCCTTGGACAAATGAGCAGTTCTTC. Using reference TRBV12-5 and TRBJ2-1 for the parts outside the CDR3, the full variable domain is DARVTQTPRHKVTEMGQEVTMRCQPILGHNTVFWYRQTMMQGLELLAYFRNRAPLDDSGMPKDRFSAEMPDATLATLKIQPSEPRDSAVYFCASGAGLPWTNEQFFGPGTRLTVL.